This T cell receptor beta chain is drawn from a study of T cell changes during pregnancy in multiple sclerosis. Data came from immunoSEQ multiplex PCR; TCRdb stores just in-frame clones and leaves some out. This table has about 100,000 clones, about 90% appearing once. The V gene's germline CDR1 is MDHEN and CDR2 SYDVKM. The CDR3 covers 15 residues. J lost 4 bases, V lost 6 bases, and 11 bases had no gene match. The chain uses TRBV28 and TRBJ1-2, with 7 bases that match TRBD1. The sequence came from a female donor with multiple sclerosis, enrolled in a pregnancy study. The starting material was peripheral blood, obtained after pregnancy. The DNA of the CDR3 is TGTGCCAGCAGAGATGACAGGGAAGGCCTCTATGGCTACACCTTC. This translates into CASRDDREGLYGYTF.